Shown below are 28 T cell receptor beta chains from a single sample sequenced in a study of blood T cell repertoires in COVID-19. The data were produced by immunoSEQ multiplex PCR, yet TCRdb's version contains in-frame clones alone and is incomplete. The table has 30,000 to 35,000 clones, around four fifths seen once. The sample consisted of peripheral blood. These TCRs come from a man older than 75 with acute or convalescent COVID-19.

This chain joins TRBV5-1 and TRBJ2-1, with TRBD1 matching over 7 bases. From germline, CDR1 is SGHRS and CDR2 YFSETQ. The CDR3 is made up of 11 amino acids. Trimming at V came to 6 bases and at J to 8 bases, leaving 2 bases not matched to a gene. Here the CDR3 DNA reads TGCGCCAGCACCCAGGGGGATGAGCAGTTCTTC. Protein: CASTQGDEQFF.

This rearrangement joins TRBV2 to TRBJ2-4, with D hard to call. The V end lost 10 bases, the J end lost 0 bases, and 7 bases lay between the germline ends. The CDR3 has 12 residues. Germline V gene lookup returns CDR1 SNHLY and CDR2 FYNNEI. CDR3 loop: CATGLAKNIQYF. As DNA, the CDR3 is TGTGCCACAGGTTTAGCCAAAAACATTCAGTACTTC.

This CDR3 is CASLLTGASTDTQYF. The CDR3 coding sequence is TGCGCCAGCCTCCTGACAGGGGCTAGCACAGATACGCAGTATTTT. V and J are TRBV5-1 and TRBJ2-3; TRBD1 agrees at 8 bases. This CDR3 spans 15 amino acids. V trimming: 7 bases; J trimming: 0 bases; junction bases outside the gene matches: 7. The germline V gene encodes CDR1 SGHRS and CDR2 YFSETQ.

The rearrangement joins TRBV7-2 to TRBJ2-1; 8 nucleotides match TRBD1. Looked up from germline, CDR1 is SGHTA and CDR2 is FQGNSA. This CDR3 is 15 amino acids long. Trimming removed 4 bases from V and 7 bases from J; junction bases left unmatched: 9. The CDR3 region is CASSWAGTGLNEQFF. DNA of the CDR3: TGTGCCAGCAGCTGGGCCGGGACAGGCCTTAATGAGCAGTTCTTC. The full variable domain, in which reference TRBV7-2 and TRBJ2-1 provide the parts outside the CDR3, is GAGVSQSPSNKVTEKGKDVELRCDPISGHTALYWYRQSLGQGLEFLIYFQGNSAPDKSGLPSDRFSAERTGGSVSTLTIQRTQQEDSAVYLCASSWAGTGLNEQFFGPGTRLTVL.

The chain links TRBV6-4 to TRBJ1-2, with TRBD1 as a possible D gene (5 bases). Germline V CDR1 and CDR2: MRHNA, SNTAGT. Deletions cut 4 bases from V and 5 bases from J, with 14 bases between. The CDR3 has 14 residues. The CDR3 bases are TGTGCCAGCAGTGTTGCCGGGGGTCCTTATGGCTACACCTTC. It codes for CASSVAGGPYGYTF.

This chain joins TRBV27 and TRBJ2-2; maybe TRBD2 (6 bases). V was trimmed by 2 bases and J by 4 bases, leaving 11 bases between them. CDR1 and CDR2 from the germline V gene are MNHEY and SMNVEV (reference sequence). The CDR3 sequence is 15 residues long. CDR3 nucleotides: TGTGCCAGCAGTTTAGGACTATTAACCACCGGGGAGCTGTTTTTT. Protein: CASSLGLLTTGELFF.

The chain recombines TRBV21-1 with TRBJ2-5; no DNA check was done on the table's D call, TRBD1. TRBV21-1 is described as a pseudogene. The CDR3 extends over 14 amino acids. This CDR3 is CASSKGGTCETQYF. The CDR3 DNA follows: TGTGCCAGCAGCAAAGGAGGGACATGCGAGACCCAGTACTTC.

The chain uses TRBV2 and TRBJ1-6, with TRBD1 matching over 7 bases. The CDR3 is 13 residues long. J was trimmed by 6 bases and V by 7 bases; bases with no gene match: 3. Germline V gene data show CDR1 as SNHLY and CDR2 as FYNNEI. CDR3 sequence (DNA): TGTGCCAGCATCCGGGACAGTAATTCACCCCTCCACTTT. Translation: CASIRDSNSPLHF. The variable domain in full, with the rest retrieved from reference TRBV2 and TRBJ1-6, is EPEVTQTPSHQVTQMGQEVILRCVPISNHLYFYWYRQILGQKVEFLVSFYNNEISEKSEIFDDQFSVERPDGSNFTLKIRSTKLEDSAMYFCASIRDSNSPLHFGNGTRLTVT.

V and J are TRBV19 and TRBJ1-4; 7 nucleotides agree with TRBD1. Germline values: CDR1 LNHDA, CDR2 SQIVND (reference sequence). The CDR3 totals 17 residues. Trimming removed 5 bases from V and 3 bases from J; junction bases left unmatched: 12. The CDR3, as DNA: TGTGCCAGTAGTTACAGGGGAGGCCGCTCAGCTAATGAAAAACTGTTTTTT. Its protein is CASSYRGGRSANEKLFF. Combining the CDR3 with reference TRBV19 and TRBJ1-4 gives the whole variable domain DGGITQSPKYLFRKEGQNVTLSCEQNLNHDAMYWYRQDPGQGLRLIYYSQIVNDFQKGDIAEGYSVSREKKESFPLTVTSAQKNPTAFYLCASSYRGGRSANEKLFFGSGTQLSVL.

The chain joins TRBV5-1 to TRBJ2-5; 7 bases align to TRBD2. The J segment lost 4 bases and the V segment lost 0 bases, leaving 6 bases of the junction unmatched. Germline V gene data show CDR1 as SGHRS and CDR2 as YFSETQ. CDR3 size: 15 residues. The CDR3 region is CASSLEAGPGETQYF. CDR3 nucleotide sequence: TGCGCCAGCAGCTTGGAAGCGGGGCCGGGAGAGACCCAGTACTTC.

V and J are TRBV3-1 (or the pseudogene TRBV3-2) and TRBJ2-7; TRBD2 is a possible D gene (5 bases). This CDR3 comprises 14 residues. Between the trimmed V and J ends, which lost 1 base and 4 bases, there was a span of 11 bases. Germline CDR1 LGHDT, CDR2 YNNKEL (reference sequence). CDR3 loop: CASSQVPGGYEQYF. CDR3 DNA sequence: TGTGCCAGCAGCCAAGTTCCAGGCGGGTACGAGCAGTACTTC.

DNA for the CDR3: TGTGCCAGCAGCGGGACTACAGGGAGCTACGAGCAGTACTTC. Encoded protein: CASSGTTGSYEQYF. The V call is TRBV7-2, the J call TRBJ2-7; D is possibly TRBD2 (7 bases). The CDR3 covers 14 residues. Germline V gene sequence: CDR1 SGHTA, CDR2 FQGNSA. V was pared by 5 bases and J by 3 bases, with 14 bases between.

V usage is TRBV12-5 and J usage is TRBJ2-6; 8 positions match TRBD1. The V gene end was trimmed by 7 bases and the J gene end by 2 bases; junction bases not matched to a gene: 4. Germline lookup yields CDR1 LGHNT and CDR2 FRNRAP. The CDR3 runs 15 residues. CDR3 nucleotide sequence: TGTGCTAGTGCCCCGACAGGGGCTGGGGCCAACGTCCTGACTTTC. Translating it yields CASAPTGAGANVLTF.

The chain is built from TRBV10-2 and TRBJ2-2; a possible D gene is TRBD2 (6 bases). CDR1 is WSHSY, CDR2 SAAADI, per germline. Trimming stripped 8 bases from V and 5 bases from J, with 15 bases between. The CDR3 extends over 14 amino acids. The CDR3 coding sequence is TGCGCCAGCGCTCGGGGGATGCGGACCGGGGAGCTGTTTTTT. It encodes CASARGMRTGELFF.

This clone showed up just a few times. J is TRBJ2-7 and V is TRBV2; D might be TRBD2 (5 bases). Between the trimmed V and J ends, which lost 3 bases and 9 bases, there was a span of 12 bases. The CDR3 length is 12 residues. The germline CDR1 and CDR2 sequences are SNHLY and FYNNEI. The CDR3 nucleotides are TGTGCCAGCAGTGACACTGACTATCGGCAGTACTTC. It codes for CASSDTDYRQYF.

This chain joins TRBV18 and TRBJ1-3; D gene uncertain. The CDR3 extends over 13 amino acids. V shed 6 bases and J shed 4 bases, with 10 bases lying between them. Germline V gives CDR1 KGHSH, CDR2 LQKENI. The CDR3 DNA follows: TGTGCCAGCTCTGGAGGAACCGGAAACACCATATATTTT. Translated, it gives CASSGGTGNTIYF.

This clone was recorded only once. The chain employs TRBV4-2 and TRBJ1-6; D unresolved. This CDR3 contains 14 residues. V was pared by 0 bases and J by 10 bases, with 10 bases between. The germline V gene encodes CDR1 LGHNA and CDR2 YNFKEQ. The CDR3: CASSQEMGRSPLHF. CDR3 nucleotide sequence: TGTGCCAGCAGCCAAGAGATGGGGAGGTCACCCCTCCACTTT.

The genes are TRBV6-5 and TRBJ1-6, with a weak D call TRBD1 (6 bases). CDR3 size: 13 residues. V was shortened by 5 bases and J by 6 bases, with 8 bases between the two germline ends. The germline V gene has CDR1 MNHEY and CDR2 SVGAGI. CDR3 in amino acids: CASSQGTNSPLHF. The CDR3 nucleotides read TGTGCCAGCAGTCAGGGGACTAATTCACCCCTCCACTTT.

The chain has TRBV4-1 and TRBJ2-2; TRBD1 is a possible D gene (5 bases). The end of the DNA fits TRBJ1-3 better, so the J call may be wrong. CDR3 length: 18 residues. Germline CDR1 is MGHRA and CDR2 is YSYEKL. The CDR3 sequence is CASSQPPGLTTQRNTIYF. DNA for the CDR3: TGCGCCAGCAGCCAGCCCCCGGGACTGACGACCCAGCGAAACACCATATATTTT.

The chain uses TRBV9 and TRBJ1-1; D may be TRBD1 (5 bases). Trimming stripped 0 bases from V and 1 base from J, with 10 bases between. CDR1 and CDR2 (germline): SGDLS, YYNGEE. The CDR3 loop spans 15 amino acids. Here the CDR3 DNA reads TGTGCCAGCAGCGTAGTCGGACAACAGAACACTGAAGCTTTCTTT. Translating it yields CASSVVGQQNTEAFF.

V is TRBV14 and J is TRBJ2-3, with D hard to call. This CDR3 spans 16 amino acids. V lost 2 bases, J lost 3 bases, and 15 bases lay in between. Germline values: CDR1 SGHDN, CDR2 FVKESK. CDR3 loop: CASSQLTVAGTDTQYF. The DNA of the CDR3 is TGTGCCAGCAGCCAACTGACGGTGGCAGGAACAGATACGCAGTATTTT.

The rearrangement links TRBV19 to TRBJ1-5; D may be TRBD1 (6 bases). This CDR3 has 14 amino acids. In germline, CDR1 is LNHDA, CDR2 SQIVND (reference sequence). V was cut by 1 base and J by 4 bases, with 8 bases left in between. CDR3 loop: CASSIGTANQPQHF. CDR3 DNA: TGTGCCAGTAGTATAGGGACAGCTAATCAGCCCCAGCATTTT.

V usage is TRBV3-1 (or the pseudogene TRBV3-2) and J usage is TRBJ1-1; D might be TRBD1 (6 bases). The CDR3 has 11 amino acids. Looked up from germline, CDR1 is LGHDT and CDR2 is YNNKEL (reference sequence). V shed 6 bases and J shed 4 bases, with 6 bases lying between them. In DNA form, the CDR3 reads TGTGCCAGCAGAGGGGGCACTGAAGCTTTCTTT. Translating it yields CASRGGTEAFF.

The CDR3 loop reads CASSLATGGYEQYF. In DNA form, the CDR3 reads TGTGCCAGCAGCTTAGCCACCGGGGGCTACGAGCAGTACTTC. J is TRBJ2-7 and V is TRBV7-2, with D possibly matching TRBD2 (6 bases). V gave up 0 bases and J gave up 3 bases, with 9 bases separating them. This CDR3 is built from 14 residues. CDR1 SGHTA and CDR2 FQGNSA come from the germline V gene.

J is TRBJ2-6 and V is TRBV18; a weak D match, TRBD1 (6 bases). Between the trimmed V and J ends, which lost 6 bases and 2 bases, there was a span of 14 bases. The CDR3 spans 16 residues. Germline-derived CDR1 and CDR2 are KGHSH and LQKENI. CDR3 sequence reads: CASSRGQSAGANVLTF. The CDR3 DNA follows: TGTGCCAGCTCCCGAGGACAGTCAGCTGGGGCCAACGTCCTGACTTTC.

The V gene is TRBV30, the J gene TRBJ2-1; D perhaps matches TRBD2 (7 bases). Germline-derived CDR1 and CDR2 are GTSNPN and SVGIG (reference sequence). This CDR3 comprises 13 residues. V was shortened by 5 bases and J by 2 bases, with 10 bases between the two germline ends. The CDR3 spells CAWEGGPYNEQFF. The CDR3 nucleotides read TGTGCCTGGGAGGGGGGGCCCTACAATGAGCAGTTCTTC. Drawing the rest from reference TRBV30 and TRBJ2-1, the complete variable domain is SQTIHQWPATLVQPVGSPLSLECTVEGTSNPNLYWYRQAAGRGLQLLFYSVGIGQISSEVPQNLSASRPQDRQFILSSKKLLLSDSGFYLCAWEGGPYNEQFFGPGTRLTVL.

The genes are TRBV5-6 and TRBJ2-3, with 10 bases fitting TRBD2. Trimming took 1 base from V and 2 from J; bases not matched to a gene: 4. Germline loops: CDR1 SGHDT, CDR2 YYEEEE. The CDR3 spans 16 residues. As DNA, the CDR3 is TGTGCCAGCAGCTTGCCCCTAGCGGGGGACACAGATACGCAGTATTTT. It yields the protein CASSLPLAGDTDTQYF.

The CDR3 spells CASRKRDRGGNTIYF. The CDR3 DNA reads as TGTGCCAGCAGAAAAAGGGACAGGGGAGGAAACACCATATATTTT. The chain combines TRBV6-5 with TRBJ1-3; 10 bases map to TRBD1. In germline, CDR1 is MNHEY, CDR2 SVGAGI. V shed 6 bases, J shed 4 bases, and the junction held 6 bases outside the gene matches. This CDR3 is 15 amino acids long.